This T cell receptor (beta chain) was sequenced during a study of blood T cell repertoires in COVID-19 (dated by TCRdb to about 2020). As for the study more broadly: Samples covering the acute and convalescent phases of COVID-19 were provided by collaborators in the United States, Italy and Spain. The prospective study material was composed of cDNA or gDNA derived from T cells, B-cell-depleted T cells, or PBMCs. HLA class I and class II types, where available, came from metadata supplied by the sample provider rather than from assay-based typing. Deeply sampled blood TCRbeta repertoires from subjects exposed to, actively infected with, or recovered from COVID-19 were included in the dataset. Nearly every sample came with metadata listing a de-identified subject ID, COVID-19 status, age in years and sex. A freely available public database, intended as a resource for researchers studying the immune response to SARS-CoV-2, is where the repertoires were released. The samples were drawn from the first 160 participants of the ongoing ImmuneRACE study and from over 950 subjects provided by 6 global collaborators. General conclusions and limits of the study: How much clinical and demographic metadata was included differed by source and by participant, and the metadata was provided uncurated.

In Seattle, one collaborating source enrolled patients while the infection was active and tracked those patients longitudinally over the course of disease. Each collaborating institution followed its own protocols to collect whole blood in K2EDTA tubes. For TCRbeta analysis, collaborators shipped samples as frozen whole blood, isolated PBMCs, or DNA extracted from either of those sample types. Based on the germline V gene, the CDR1 and CDR2 sequences are SGHRS and YFSETQ. The trim is 2 bases for V and 1 base for J, with a gap of 14 bases between the germline ends. The CDR3 numbers 16 residues from cysteine through phenylalanine. The kept DNA is CDR3 alone, 48 bases in frame from the first base. TCRbeta CDR3 regions were amplified from genomic DNA using the immunoSEQ Assay, a bias-controlled multiplex PCR. Regarding the original processing steps: The number of nucleated cells in each sample was estimated by amplification of reference gene primers within the assay. To quantify the absolute abundance of each unique TCRbeta CDR3 rearrangement, sequence reads were collapsed and filtered. For each sample, productive Simpson clonality was calculated as the square root of Simpson's diversity index over productive rearrangements. This is the immuneACCESS table as TCRdb keeps it, with only in-frame sequences that have V and J called. A part of the clones is gone; compared with another copy, unresolved V genes explain less than half, and the rest is unexplained. Clonal size and the V and J genes are those of that table, whereas D and trimming came from the DNA. The sample includes around 430,000 clones, with around 88% observed a single time. The ten largest clones add up to around 13% of the sample.

This clone showed up just once. Its binding antigen is unknown. The sample holds no much larger clone one base away, and base qualities are not on file. The receptor was derived from a woman aged 45-65 years with COVID-19, enrolled during active disease. The material sequenced was peripheral blood. Recombination connected TRBV5-1 to TRBJ2-3; the D gene lacks a confident call. The CDR3 sequence is CASSFSTLEGTDTQYF. The nucleotide sequence reads TGCGCCAGCAGCTTCTCGACTTTAGAGGGCACAGATACGCAGTATTTT.